The present entry profiles one T cell receptor (beta chain) with its context. This clonotype has a count of ten or more. It has no known antigen specificity. Qualities for individual bases were not recorded, and no much larger clone is one base off. Sequencing was carried out with an Illumina HiSeq 1500. TCRdb reworked the public reads: Q25 trimming with fastp, MiXCR clone assembly, productive beta chains retained. Every distinct CDR3 protein forms one entry, paired with its most common genes and DNA. This sample has about 890,000 distinct CDR3 sequences in its table, and about 33% of those were observed once. About an eighth of the sample is taken by the ten largest. According to the study, the label for this sample's treatment or condition signals: in vitro stimulation with specific CMV peptide epitopes to enrich CMV-specific T cells. This sample is part of a study of T cell repertoires in cytomegalovirus infection (dated by TCRdb to the late 2010s). With regard to the full study: Alongside well-studied HLA-B-restricted epitopes, the peptide stimulations were aimed at recently identified HLA-C-restricted CMV epitopes, whose presentation resists viral immunomodulation. Donor HLA type was relevant to the analysis, because carriage of CMV infection together with the matching HLA type was indicated by public TCR beta signatures.

Inclusive of the bounding cysteine and phenylalanine, the CDR3 is 12 residues long. Only the CDR3 DNA stays, 36 bases, in frame from base 1. The germline V gene gives CDR1 as SGHTA and CDR2 as FQGNSA. Trimming at the junction amounts to 2 bases on V and 5 bases on J, and the germline ends lie 6 bases apart. The full study reports these points: Cumulative frequency of public TCR beta family members discriminated carriers of CMV infection plus the relevant HLA type in this cohort and an independent approximately 370-donor cohort. The ex vivo response was dominated by HLA-C-restricted CMV-specific TCR beta clonotypes, which also provided the single most frequent clonotype in two of eight donors.

This TCR derives from a human donor in good health (CMV status not recorded). Some clones in this sample may be carry-over from other donors' samples. The chain is made from TRBV7-2 and TRBJ2-5; the best D guess is TRBD2, with 5 bases matching. Sample: cultured CD8+ T cells from PBMCs, taken from culture after CMV antigen stimulation. The CDR3 protein sequence reads: CASSLRRETQYF. The nucleotide sequence is TGTGCCAGCAGCTTACGGAGGGAGACCCAGTACTTC. With all but the CDR3 taken from the reference TRBV7-2 and TRBJ2-5 genes, the full variable domain is: GAGVSQSPSNKVTEKGKDVELRCDPISGHTALYWYRQSLGQGLEFLIYFQGNSAPDKSGLPSDRFSAERTGGSVSTLTIQRTQQEDSAVYLCASSLRRETQYFGPGTRLLVL.